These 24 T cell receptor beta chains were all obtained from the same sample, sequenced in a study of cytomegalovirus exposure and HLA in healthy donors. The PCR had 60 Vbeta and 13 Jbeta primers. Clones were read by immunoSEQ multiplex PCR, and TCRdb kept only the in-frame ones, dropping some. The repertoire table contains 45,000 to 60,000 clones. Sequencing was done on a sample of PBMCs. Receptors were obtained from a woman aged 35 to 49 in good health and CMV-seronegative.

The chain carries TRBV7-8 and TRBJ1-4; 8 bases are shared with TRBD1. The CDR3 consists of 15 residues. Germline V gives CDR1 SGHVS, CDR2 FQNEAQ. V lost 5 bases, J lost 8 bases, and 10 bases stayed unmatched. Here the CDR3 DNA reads TGTGCCAGCAGCCTGGGTCAGGGGGCAGTCGAAAAACTGTTTTTT. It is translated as CASSLGQGAVEKLFF.

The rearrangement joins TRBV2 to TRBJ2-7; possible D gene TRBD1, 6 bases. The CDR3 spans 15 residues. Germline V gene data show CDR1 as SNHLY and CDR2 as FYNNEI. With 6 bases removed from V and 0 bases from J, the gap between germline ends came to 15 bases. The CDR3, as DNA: TGTGCCAGCAGATCAGACAGGTTGCCCTCCTACGAGCAGTACTTC. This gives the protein CASRSDRLPSYEQYF.

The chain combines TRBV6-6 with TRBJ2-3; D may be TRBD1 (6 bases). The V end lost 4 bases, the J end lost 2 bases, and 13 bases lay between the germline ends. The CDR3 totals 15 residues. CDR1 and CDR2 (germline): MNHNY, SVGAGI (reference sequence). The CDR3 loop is CASSFPGADTDTQYF. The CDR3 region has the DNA TGTGCCAGCAGTTTTCCAGGGGCGGACACAGATACGCAGTATTTT.

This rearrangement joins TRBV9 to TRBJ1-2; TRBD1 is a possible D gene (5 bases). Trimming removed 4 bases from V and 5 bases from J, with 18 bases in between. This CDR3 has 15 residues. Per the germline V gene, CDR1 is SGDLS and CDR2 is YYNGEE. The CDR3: CASSPVGRVEYGYTF. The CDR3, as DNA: TGTGCCAGCAGCCCTGTGGGCAGGGTGGAATATGGCTACACCTTC.

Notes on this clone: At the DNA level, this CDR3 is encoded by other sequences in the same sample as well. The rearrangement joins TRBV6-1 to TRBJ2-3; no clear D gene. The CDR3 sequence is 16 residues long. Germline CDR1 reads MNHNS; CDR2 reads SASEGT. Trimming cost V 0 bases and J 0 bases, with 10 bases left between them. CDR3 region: CASSEALVRSTDTQYF. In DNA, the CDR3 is TGTGCCAGCAGTGAAGCGCTAGTAAGAAGCACAGATACGCAGTATTTT.

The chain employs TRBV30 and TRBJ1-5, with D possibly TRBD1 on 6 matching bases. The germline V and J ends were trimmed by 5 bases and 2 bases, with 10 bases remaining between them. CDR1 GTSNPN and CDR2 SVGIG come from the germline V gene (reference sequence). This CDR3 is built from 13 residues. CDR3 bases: TGTGCCTGGGCCAGGGGCGGCAATCAGCCCCAGCATTTT. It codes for CAWARGGNQPQHF.

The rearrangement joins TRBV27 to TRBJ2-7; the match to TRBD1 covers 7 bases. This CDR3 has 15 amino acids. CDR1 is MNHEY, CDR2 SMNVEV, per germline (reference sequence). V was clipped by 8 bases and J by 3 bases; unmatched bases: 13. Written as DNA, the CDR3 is TGTGCCAGCCGCCCAGGGGACGACAGGGTCTACGAGCAGTACTTC. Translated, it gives CASRPGDDRVYEQYF.

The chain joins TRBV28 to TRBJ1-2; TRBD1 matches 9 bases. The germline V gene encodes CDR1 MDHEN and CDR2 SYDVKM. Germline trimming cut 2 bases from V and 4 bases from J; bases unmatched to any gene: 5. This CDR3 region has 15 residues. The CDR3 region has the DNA TGTGCCAGCAGTTTAGGAGGACAGGGGAGCTATGGCTACACCTTC. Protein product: CASSLGGQGSYGYTF.

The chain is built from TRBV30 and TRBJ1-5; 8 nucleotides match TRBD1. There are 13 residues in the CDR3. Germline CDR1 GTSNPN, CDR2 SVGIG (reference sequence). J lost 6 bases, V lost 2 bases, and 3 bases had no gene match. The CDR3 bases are TGTGCCTGGAGTAGACAGGGGAGTCAGCCCCAGCATTTT. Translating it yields CAWSRQGSQPQHF.

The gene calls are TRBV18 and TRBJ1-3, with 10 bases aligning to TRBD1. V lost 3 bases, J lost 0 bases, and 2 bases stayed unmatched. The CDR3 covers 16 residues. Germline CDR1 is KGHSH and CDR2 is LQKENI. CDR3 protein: CASSPGQGGSGNTIYF. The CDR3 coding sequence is TGTGCCAGCTCACCCGGACAGGGGGGCTCTGGAAACACCATATATTTT.

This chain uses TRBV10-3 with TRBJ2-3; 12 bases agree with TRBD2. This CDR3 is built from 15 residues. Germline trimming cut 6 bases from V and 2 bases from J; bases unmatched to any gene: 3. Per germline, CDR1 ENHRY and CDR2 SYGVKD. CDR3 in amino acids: CAIRLAGGHTDTQYF. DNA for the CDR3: TGTGCCATCAGGCTAGCGGGGGGGCACACAGATACGCAGTATTTT.

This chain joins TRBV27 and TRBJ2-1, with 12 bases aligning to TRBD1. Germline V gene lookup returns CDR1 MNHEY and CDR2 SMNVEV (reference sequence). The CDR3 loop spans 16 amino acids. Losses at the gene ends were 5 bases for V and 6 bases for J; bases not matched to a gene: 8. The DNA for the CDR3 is TGTGCCAGCAGTCCCCCGGGACAGGGGGCGATCAATGAGCAGTTCTTC. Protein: CASSPPGQGAINEQFF.

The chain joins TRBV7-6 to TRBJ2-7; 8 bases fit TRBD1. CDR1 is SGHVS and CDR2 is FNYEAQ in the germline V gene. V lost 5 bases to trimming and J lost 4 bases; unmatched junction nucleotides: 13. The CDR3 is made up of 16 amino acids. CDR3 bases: TGTGCCAGCAGCCCGATGGAAGGACAGGGTGGGTACGAGCAGTACTTC. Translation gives CASSPMEGQGGYEQYF.

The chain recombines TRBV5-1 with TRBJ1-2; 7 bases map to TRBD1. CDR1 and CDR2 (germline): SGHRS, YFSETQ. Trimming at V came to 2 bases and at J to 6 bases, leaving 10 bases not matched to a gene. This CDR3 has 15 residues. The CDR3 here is CASSFGIQGGHGYTF. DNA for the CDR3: TGCGCCAGCAGCTTTGGTATACAAGGGGGCCATGGCTACACCTTC.

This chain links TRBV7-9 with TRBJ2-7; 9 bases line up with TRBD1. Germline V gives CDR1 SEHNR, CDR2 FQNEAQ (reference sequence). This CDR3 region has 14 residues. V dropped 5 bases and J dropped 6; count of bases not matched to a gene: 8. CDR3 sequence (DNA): TGTGCCAGCAGCCCGACAGGGGGTAGGAGCGAGCAGTACTTC. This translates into CASSPTGGRSEQYF.

The CDR3 DNA is TGTGCCAGCAGCTTGGGGGGTGACGAGCAGTACTTC. Protein sequence: CASSLGGDEQYF. This chain connects TRBV7-6 to TRBJ2-7, with D perhaps matching TRBD2 (6 bases). Trimming left V 3 bases short and J 5 bases short, with 8 bases between. The CDR3 has 12 residues. CDR1 SGHVS and CDR2 FNYEAQ come from the germline V gene. Full variable domain (outside the CDR3, taken from reference TRBV7-6 and TRBJ2-7): GAGVSQSPRYKVTKRGQDVALRCDPISGHVSLYWYRQALGQGPEFLTYFNYEAQQDKSGLPNDRFSAERPEGSISTLTIQRTEQRDSAMYRCASSLGGDEQYFGPGTRLTVT.

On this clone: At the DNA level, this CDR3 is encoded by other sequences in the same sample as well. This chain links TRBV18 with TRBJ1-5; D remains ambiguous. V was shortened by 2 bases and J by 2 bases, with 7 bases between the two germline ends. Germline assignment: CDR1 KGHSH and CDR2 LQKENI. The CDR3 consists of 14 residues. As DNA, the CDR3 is TGTGCCAGCTCACCATCGCAGGGCAATCAGCCCCAGCATTTT. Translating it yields CASSPSQGNQPQHF. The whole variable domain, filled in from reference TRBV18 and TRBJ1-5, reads NAGVMQNPRHLVRRRGQEARLRCSPMKGHSHVYWYRQLPEEGLKFMVYLQKENIIDESGMPKERFSAEFPKEGPSILRIQQVVRGDSAAYFCASSPSQGNQPQHFGDGTRLSIL.

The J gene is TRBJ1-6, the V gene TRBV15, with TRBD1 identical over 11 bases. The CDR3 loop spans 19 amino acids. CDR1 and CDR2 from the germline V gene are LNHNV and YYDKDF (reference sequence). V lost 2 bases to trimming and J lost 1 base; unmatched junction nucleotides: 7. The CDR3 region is CATSRLGQGARSYNSPLHF. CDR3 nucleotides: TGTGCCACCAGCAGACTCGGACAGGGGGCGAGGTCCTATAATTCACCCCTCCACTTT.

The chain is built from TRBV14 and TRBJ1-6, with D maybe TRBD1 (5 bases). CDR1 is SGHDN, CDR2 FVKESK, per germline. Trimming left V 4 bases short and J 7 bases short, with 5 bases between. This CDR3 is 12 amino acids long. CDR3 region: CASSPGNSPLHF. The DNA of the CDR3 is TGTGCCAGCAGCCCAGGGAATTCACCCCTCCACTTT.

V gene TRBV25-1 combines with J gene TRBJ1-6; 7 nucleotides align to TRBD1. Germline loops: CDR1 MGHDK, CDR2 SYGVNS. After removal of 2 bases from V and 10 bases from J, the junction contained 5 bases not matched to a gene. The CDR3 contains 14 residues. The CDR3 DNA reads TGTGCCAGCAGTGAAGACAGGGTTTACTCACCCCTCCACTTT. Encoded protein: CASSEDRVYSPLHF.

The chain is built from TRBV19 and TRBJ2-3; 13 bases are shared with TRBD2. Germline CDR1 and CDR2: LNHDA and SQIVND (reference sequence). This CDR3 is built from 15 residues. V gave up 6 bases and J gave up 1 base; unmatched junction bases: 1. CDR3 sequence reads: CASSTSGRGTDTQYF. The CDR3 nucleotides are TGTGCCAGTAGCACTAGCGGGAGGGGCACAGATACGCAGTATTTT.

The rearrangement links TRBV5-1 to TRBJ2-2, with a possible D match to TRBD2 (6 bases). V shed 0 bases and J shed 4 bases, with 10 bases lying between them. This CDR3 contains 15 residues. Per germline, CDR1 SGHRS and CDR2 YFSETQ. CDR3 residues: CASSLAGLPTGELFF. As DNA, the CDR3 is TGCGCCAGCAGCTTGGCGGGACTCCCCACCGGGGAGCTGTTTTTT.

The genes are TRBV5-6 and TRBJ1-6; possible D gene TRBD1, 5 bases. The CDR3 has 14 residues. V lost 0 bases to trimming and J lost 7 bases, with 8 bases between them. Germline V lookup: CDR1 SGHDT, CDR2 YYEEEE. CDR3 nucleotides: TGTGCCAGCAGCTTGGTCTCAGGGAATTCACCCCTCCACTTT. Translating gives CASSLVSGNSPLHF. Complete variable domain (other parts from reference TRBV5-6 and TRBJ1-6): DAGVTQSPTHLIKTRGQQVTLRCSPKSGHDTVSWYQQALGQGPQFIFQYYEEEERQRGNFPDRFSGHQFPNYSSELNVNALLLGDSALYLCASSLVSGNSPLHFGNGTRLTVT.

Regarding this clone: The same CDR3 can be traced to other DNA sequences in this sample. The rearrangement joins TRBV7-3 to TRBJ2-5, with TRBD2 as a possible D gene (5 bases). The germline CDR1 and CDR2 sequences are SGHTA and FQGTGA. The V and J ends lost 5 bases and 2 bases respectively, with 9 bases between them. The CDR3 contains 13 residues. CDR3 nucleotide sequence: TGTGCCAGCAGCCGCGGGTCACAAGAGACCCAGTACTTC. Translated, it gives CASSRGSQETQYF.